This T cell receptor (beta chain) was identified during a study of cytomegalovirus exposure and HLA in healthy donors. For the study at large: Unique TCRs from HLA-typed donors, around 93 million of them, were held in an early data release.

The CDR3 is 13 residues long. Losses at the gene ends were 4 bases for V and 9 bases for J; bases not matched to a gene: 5. CDR1 is MGHRA, CDR2 YSYEKL, per germline. Notes on the study in general: Based on reports, TCR beta sequences accurately predicted HLA-A and HLA-B alleles for most subjects.

Vbeta (60) and Jbeta (13) primers were used in the PCR. Repertoires were generated with immunoSEQ multiplex PCR, while TCRdb's copy carries only in-frame clones and drops some. The sample contains 180,000 or so clones, approximately 83% of which appear only once. In the case of this clone: Its antigen is unidentified.

This sequence originates from a man aged 18 to 35 in good health and CMV-seropositive. Sequencing was carried out using PBMCs. This sequence joins TRBV4-1 and TRBJ2-1; 8 bases are a match to TRBD2. In DNA form, the CDR3 reads TGCGCCAGCAGCCTGTCCCGGGGGGGTGAGCAGTTCTTC. Translation gives CASSLSRGGEQFF.